The source of this TCR beta chain is a study of OX40 agonist ivuxolimab in advanced cancers. Background on the study: Dose-escalation patients suffered from hepatocellular carcinoma, melanoma, renal cell or head and neck cancer. Antecedent anti-PD-1, anti-PD-L1 or anti-CTLA-4 therapy was permissible, with over 35% having received some.

Points from the study as a whole: Average numbers of expanded clones were greater in CD8+ T cells than in CD4+.

The CDR3 is 14 residues long. V was shortened by 2 bases and J by 1 base, with 8 bases between the two germline ends. Germline V lookup: CDR1 KGHSH, CDR2 LQKENI. Measured with immunoSEQ multiplex PCR; TCRdb has only the in-frame clones, and not every one. This table holds approximately 70,000 clones, less than 85% found once. This clone was detected once. Its specificity is unknown. The receptor comes from an adult with an advanced solid tumor such as melanoma, head and neck, liver or kidney cancer. This chain connects TRBV18 to TRBJ1-1, with D maybe TRBD1 (6 bases). Sequencing used CD4+ or CD8+ T cells sorted from blood, obtained in a trial of the OX40 agonist ivuxolimab. The CDR3 reads CASSPVTGNTEAFF. As DNA, the CDR3 is TGTGCCAGCTCACCAGTGACAGGGAACACTGAAGCTTTCTTT.